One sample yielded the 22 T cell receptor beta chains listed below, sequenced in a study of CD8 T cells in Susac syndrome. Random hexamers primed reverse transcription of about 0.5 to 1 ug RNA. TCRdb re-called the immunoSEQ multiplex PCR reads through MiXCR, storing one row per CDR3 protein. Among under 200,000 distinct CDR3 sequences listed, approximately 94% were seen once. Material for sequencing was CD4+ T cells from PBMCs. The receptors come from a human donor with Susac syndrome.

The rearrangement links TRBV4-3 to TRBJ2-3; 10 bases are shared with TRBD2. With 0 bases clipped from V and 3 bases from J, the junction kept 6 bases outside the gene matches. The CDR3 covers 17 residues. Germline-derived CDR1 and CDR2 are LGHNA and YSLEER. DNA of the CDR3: TGCGCCAGCAGCCAAGACGGAGCGGGAGGGCCTACAGATACGCAGTATTTT. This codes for CASSQDGAGGPTDTQYF.

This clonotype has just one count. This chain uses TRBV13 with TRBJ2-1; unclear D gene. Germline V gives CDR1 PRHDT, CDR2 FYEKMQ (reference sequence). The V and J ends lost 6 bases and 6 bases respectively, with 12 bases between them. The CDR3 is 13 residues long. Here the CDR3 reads CASSLPFGNEQFF. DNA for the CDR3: TGTGCCAGCAGTCTTCCTTTCGGCAATGAGCAGTTCTTC.

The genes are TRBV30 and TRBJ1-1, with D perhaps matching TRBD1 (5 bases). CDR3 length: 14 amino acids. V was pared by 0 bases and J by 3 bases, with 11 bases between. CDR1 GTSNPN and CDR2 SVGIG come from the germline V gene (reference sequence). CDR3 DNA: TGTGCCTGGAGTGTATCGGGGGGGGACACTGAAGCTTTCTTT. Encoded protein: CAWSVSGGDTEAFF.

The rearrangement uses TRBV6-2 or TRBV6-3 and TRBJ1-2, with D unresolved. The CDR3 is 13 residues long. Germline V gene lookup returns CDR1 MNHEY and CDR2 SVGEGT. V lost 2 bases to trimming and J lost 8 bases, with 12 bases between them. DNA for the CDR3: TGTGCCAGCAGTTACAACGTGGCGCGGGGCTACACCTTC. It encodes CASSYNVARGYTF.

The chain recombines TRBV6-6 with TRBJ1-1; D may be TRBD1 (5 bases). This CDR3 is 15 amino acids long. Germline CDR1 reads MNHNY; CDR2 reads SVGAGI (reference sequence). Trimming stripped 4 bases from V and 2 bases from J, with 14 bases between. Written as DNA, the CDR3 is TGTGCCAGCAGTTCCCGAGGGGCCCTCAACACTGAAGCTTTCTTT. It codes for CASSSRGALNTEAFF.

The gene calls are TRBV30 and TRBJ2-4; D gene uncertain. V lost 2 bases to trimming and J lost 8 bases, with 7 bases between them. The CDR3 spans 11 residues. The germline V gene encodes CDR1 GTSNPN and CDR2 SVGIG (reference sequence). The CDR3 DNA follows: TGTGCCTGGAGTCGGGCTGACATTCAGTACTTC. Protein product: CAWSRADIQYF.

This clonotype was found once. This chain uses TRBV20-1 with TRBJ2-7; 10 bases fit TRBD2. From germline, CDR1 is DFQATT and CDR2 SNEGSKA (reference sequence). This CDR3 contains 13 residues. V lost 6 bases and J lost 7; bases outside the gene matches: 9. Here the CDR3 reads CSAGLAGGREQYV. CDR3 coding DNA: TGCAGTGCGGGGTTAGCGGGGGGAAGGGAGCAGTACGTC.

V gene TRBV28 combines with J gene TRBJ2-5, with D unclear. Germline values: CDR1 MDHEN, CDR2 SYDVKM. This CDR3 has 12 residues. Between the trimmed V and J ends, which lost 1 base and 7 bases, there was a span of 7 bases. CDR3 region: CASSLSLGTQYF. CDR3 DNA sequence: TGTGCCAGCAGTTTATCCCTAGGGACCCAGTACTTC. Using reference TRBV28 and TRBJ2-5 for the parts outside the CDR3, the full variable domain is DVKVTQSSRYLVKRTGEKVFLECVQDMDHENMFWYRQDPGLGLRLIYFSYDVKMKEKGDIPEGYSVSREKKERFSLILESASTNQTSMYLCASSLSLGTQYFGPGTRLLVL.

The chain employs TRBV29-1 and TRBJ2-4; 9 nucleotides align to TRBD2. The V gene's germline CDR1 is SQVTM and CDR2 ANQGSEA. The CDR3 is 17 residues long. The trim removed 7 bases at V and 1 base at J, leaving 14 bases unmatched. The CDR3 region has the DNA TGCAGCGCCTCCGGGTTTGCGGGGGGGCGTGCCAAAAACATTCAGTACTTC. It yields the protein CSASGFAGGRAKNIQYF.

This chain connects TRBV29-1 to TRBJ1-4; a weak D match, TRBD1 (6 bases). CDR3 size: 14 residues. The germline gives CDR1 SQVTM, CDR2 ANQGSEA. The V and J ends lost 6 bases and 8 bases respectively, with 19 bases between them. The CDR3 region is CSVRTRGGKEKLFF. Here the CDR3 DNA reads TGCAGCGTCCGAACCAGGGGCGGGAAGGAAAAACTGTTTTTT.

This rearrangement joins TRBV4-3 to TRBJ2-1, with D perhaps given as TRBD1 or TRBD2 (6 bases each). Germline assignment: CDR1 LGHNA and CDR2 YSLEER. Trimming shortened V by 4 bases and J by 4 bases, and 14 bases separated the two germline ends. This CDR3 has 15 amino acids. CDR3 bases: TGCGCCAGCAGCCTCAGGGGCGGGACGTACAATGAGCAGTTCTTC. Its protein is CASSLRGGTYNEQFF.

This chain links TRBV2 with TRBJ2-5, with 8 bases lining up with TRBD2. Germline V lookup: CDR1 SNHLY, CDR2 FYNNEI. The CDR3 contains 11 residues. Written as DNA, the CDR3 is TGTACTAGCGGAATGCAAGAGACCCAGTACTTC. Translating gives CTSGMQETQYF. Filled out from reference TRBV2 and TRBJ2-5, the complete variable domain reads EPEVTQTPSHQVTQMGQEVILRCVPISNHLYFYWYRQILGQKVEFLVSFYNNEISEKSEIFDDQFSVERPDGSNFTLKIRSTKLEDSAMYFCTSGMQETQYFGPGTRLLVL.

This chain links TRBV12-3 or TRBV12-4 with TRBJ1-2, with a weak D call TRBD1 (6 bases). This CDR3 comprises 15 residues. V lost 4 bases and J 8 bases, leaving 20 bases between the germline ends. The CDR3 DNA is TGTGCCAGCAGTTCCGGGGGGCCGGGGGCGGGAGGCTACACCTTC. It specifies CASSSGGPGAGGYTF.

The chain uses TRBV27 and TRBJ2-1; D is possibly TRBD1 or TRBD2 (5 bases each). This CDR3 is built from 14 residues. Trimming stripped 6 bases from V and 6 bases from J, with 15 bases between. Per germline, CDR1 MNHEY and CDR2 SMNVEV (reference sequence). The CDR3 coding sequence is TGTGCCAGCAGCCTGGGACCATCTCTCAATGAGCAGTTCTTC. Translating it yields CASSLGPSLNEQFF.

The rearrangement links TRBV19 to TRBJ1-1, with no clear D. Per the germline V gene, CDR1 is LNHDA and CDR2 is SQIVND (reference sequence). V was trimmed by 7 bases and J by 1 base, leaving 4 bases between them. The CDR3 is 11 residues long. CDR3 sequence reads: CASNWNTEAFF. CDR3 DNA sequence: TGTGCCAGTAACTGGAACACTGAAGCTTTCTTT.

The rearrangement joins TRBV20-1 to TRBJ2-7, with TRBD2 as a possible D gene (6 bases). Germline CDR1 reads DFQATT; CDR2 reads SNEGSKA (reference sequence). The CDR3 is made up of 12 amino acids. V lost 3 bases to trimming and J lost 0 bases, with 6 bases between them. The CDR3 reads CSASGSSYEQYF. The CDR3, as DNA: TGCAGTGCTAGCGGGAGCTCCTACGAGCAGTACTTC.

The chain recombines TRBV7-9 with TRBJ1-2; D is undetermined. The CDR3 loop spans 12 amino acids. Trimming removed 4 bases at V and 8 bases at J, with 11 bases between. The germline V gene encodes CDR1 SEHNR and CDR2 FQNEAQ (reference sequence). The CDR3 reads CASSSGRRGYTF. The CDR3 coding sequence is TGTGCCAGCAGCTCCGGCCGTCGGGGCTACACCTTC.

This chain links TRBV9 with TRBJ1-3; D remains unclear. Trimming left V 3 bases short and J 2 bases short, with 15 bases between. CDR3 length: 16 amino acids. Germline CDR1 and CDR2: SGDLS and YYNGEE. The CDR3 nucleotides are TGTGCCAGCAGCGCCGAGCCGTCGGGGACTGGAAACACCATATATTTT. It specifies CASSAEPSGTGNTIYF.

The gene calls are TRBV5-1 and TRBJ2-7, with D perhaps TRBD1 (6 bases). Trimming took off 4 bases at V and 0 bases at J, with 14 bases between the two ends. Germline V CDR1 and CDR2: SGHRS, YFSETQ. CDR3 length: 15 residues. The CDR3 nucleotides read TGCGCCAGCAGCCCCAGACAGGAGATCTCCTACGAGCAGTACTTC. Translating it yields CASSPRQEISYEQYF.

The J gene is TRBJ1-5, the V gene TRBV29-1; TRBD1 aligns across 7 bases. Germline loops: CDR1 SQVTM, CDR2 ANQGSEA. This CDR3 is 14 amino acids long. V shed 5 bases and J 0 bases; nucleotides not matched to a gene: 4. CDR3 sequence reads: CSVMTGLSNQPQHF. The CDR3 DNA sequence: TGCAGCGTTATGACAGGGCTTAGCAATCAGCCCCAGCATTTT.

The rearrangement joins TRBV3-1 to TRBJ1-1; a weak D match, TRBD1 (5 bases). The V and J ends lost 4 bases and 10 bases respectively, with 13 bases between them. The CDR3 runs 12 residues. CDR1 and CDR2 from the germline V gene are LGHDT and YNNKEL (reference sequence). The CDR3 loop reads CASSLGPRSAFF. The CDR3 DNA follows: TGTGCCAGCAGCCTGGGGCCACGCTCAGCTTTCTTT.

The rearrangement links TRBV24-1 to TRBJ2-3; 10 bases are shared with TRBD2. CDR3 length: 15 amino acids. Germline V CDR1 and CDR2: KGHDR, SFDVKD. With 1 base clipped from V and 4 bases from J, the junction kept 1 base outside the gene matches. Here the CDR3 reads CATSDLGLAADTQYF. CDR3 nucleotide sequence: TGTGCCACCAGTGATTTAGGACTAGCGGCAGATACGCAGTATTTT.